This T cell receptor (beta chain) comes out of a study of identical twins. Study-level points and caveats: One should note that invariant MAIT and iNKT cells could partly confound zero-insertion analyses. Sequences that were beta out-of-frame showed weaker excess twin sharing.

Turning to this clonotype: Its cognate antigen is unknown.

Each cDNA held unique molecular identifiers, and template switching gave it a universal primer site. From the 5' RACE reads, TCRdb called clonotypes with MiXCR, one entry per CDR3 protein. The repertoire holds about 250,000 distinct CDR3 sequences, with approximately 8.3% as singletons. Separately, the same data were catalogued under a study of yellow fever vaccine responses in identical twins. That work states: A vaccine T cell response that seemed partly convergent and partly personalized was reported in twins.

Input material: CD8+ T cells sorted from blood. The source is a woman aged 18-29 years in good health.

In DNA, the CDR3 is TGTGCTAGTGGTTTGGGTGCAGGGGGAAGGGCTGAAGCTTTCTTT. Translating gives CASGLGAGGRAEAFF. This chain links TRBV12-5 with TRBJ1-1; 7 bases map to TRBD1. CDR1 LGHNT and CDR2 FRNRAP come from the germline V gene. The length of the CDR3 is 15 residues. Trimming cost V 1 base and J 6 bases; bases outside gene matches: 8. The whole variable domain, filled in from reference TRBV12-5 and TRBJ1-1, reads DARVTQTPRHKVTEMGQEVTMRCQPILGHNTVFWYRQTMMQGLELLAYFRNRAPLDDSGMPKDRFSAEMPDATLATLKIQPSEPRDSAVYFCASGLGAGGRAEAFFGQGTRLTVV.